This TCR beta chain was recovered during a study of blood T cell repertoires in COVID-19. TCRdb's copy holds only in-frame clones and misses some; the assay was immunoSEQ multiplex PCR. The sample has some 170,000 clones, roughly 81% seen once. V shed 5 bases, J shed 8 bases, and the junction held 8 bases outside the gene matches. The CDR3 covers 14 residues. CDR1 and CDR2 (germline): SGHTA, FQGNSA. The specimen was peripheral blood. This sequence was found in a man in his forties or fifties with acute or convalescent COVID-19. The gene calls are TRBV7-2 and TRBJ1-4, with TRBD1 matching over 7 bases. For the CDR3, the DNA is TGTGCCAGCAGCCAACCAGGGGGAGGAGAAAAACTGTTTTTT. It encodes CASSQPGGGEKLFF.